The source of this TCR beta chain is a study of beta chain features in type 1 diabetes. Reverse transcribing all isolated RNA meant expressed TCRB transcripts were sequenced. Profiling relied on immunoSEQ multiplex PCR, and the TCRdb table lists in-frame clones only, not all of them. The sample carries 680,000 or so clones, 15% recorded once. This clone was observed a few times. The CDR3 has 14 residues. With 6 bases clipped from V and 6 bases from J, the junction kept 6 bases outside the gene matches. Germline CDR1 is SGHRS and CDR2 is YFSETQ. One heparinised draw, averaging around 120 mL, was taken per donor. Sorting that relied on CD45RO/CCR7/CD25/CD127/CD95/CD27 yielded CD4+ naive, central memory, regulatory and stem cell-like memory cells. Sort purity for all populations was recorded as exceeding 98%.

The receptor was derived from a man aged 18-30 years in good health. This chain links TRBV5-1 with TRBJ2-6; 7 bases align to TRBD1. Material: naive CD4+ T cells from blood. The chain's CDR3 is CASTAGGEANVLTF. DNA of the CDR3: TGCGCCAGCACGGCAGGGGGTGAGGCCAACGTCCTGACTTTC.